This is a list of T cell receptor beta chains from one sample in a study of cytomegalovirus exposure and HLA in healthy donors. Using immunoSEQ multiplex PCR, the repertoire was profiled, and TCRdb retains in-frame clones only, with some absent. The table lists about 200,000 clones, about 12% of them singletons. The material sequenced was PBMCs. The receptors derive from a man aged 45 to 65 in good health and CMV-seropositive. Both conserved end residues are part of each CDR3. The D gene is left open where the match is weak. Size tells how often a clone was seen (once, few, many) or the class of an expanded clone, and some rows leave it out.

J,V,D,size,CDR3,DNA
TRBJ1-2,TRBV27,TRBD1,few,CASSLTGSYGYTF,TGTGCCAGCAGTTTGACAGGGTCTTATGGCTACACCTTC
TRBJ1-2,TRBV6-5,TRBD1,few,CASSPPGTGAYGYTF,TGTGCCAGCAGTCCCCCCGGGACAGGGGCCTATGGCTACACCTTC
TRBJ1-1,TRBV7-9,-,-,CASSLDTEAFF,TGTGCCAGCAGCCTCGACACTGAAGCTTTCTTT
TRBJ1-1,TRBV19,TRBD1,-,CASRRQGSEAFF,TGTGCCAGTAGGCGACAGGGCTCAGAAGCTTTCTTT
TRBJ1-5,TRBV6-5,-,-,CASSSDSFGNQPQHF,TGTGCCAGCAGTTCGGACAGCTTCGGCAATCAGCCCCAGCATTTT
TRBJ2-1,TRBV6-5,-,-,CASRGDYYNEQFF,TGTGCCAGCAGAGGGGATTATTACAATGAGCAGTTCTTC
TRBJ2-1,TRBV7-2,TRBD2,few,CASSGTSGGHREQFF,TGTGCCAGCAGCGGGACTAGCGGGGGCCACCGAGAGCAGTTCTTC
TRBJ2-3,TRBV19,TRBD2,-,CASSMGLAGPGVAQYF,TGTGCCAGTAGTATGGGGCTAGCGGGGCCAGGAGTGGCGCAGTATTTT
TRBJ2-6,TRBV10-3,-,-,CAISGEVPGANVLTF,TGTGCCATCAGTGGCGAGGTCCCCGGGGCCAACGTCCTGACTTTC
TRBJ1-2,TRBV21-1,-,-,CASFQGVYGYTF,TGTGCCAGCTTCCAGGGGGTCTATGGCTACACCTTC
TRBJ1-2,TRBV5-1,TRBD1,-,CASSLVNPGQGYGYTF,TGCGCCAGCAGCTTGGTCAATCCGGGACAGGGCTATGGCTACACCTTC
TRBJ1-5,TRBV5-4,-,-,CASSSGVGNQPQHF,TGTGCCAGCAGCTCAGGGGTAGGCAATCAGCCCCAGCATTTT
TRBJ1-6,TRBV5-6,-,-,CASSFGLGQSNSPLHF,TGTGCCAGCAGTTTTGGGCTAGGACAGAGCAATTCACCCCTCCACTTT
TRBJ1-1,TRBV11-3,TRBD1,few,CASSSGQGSTEAFF,TGTGCCAGCAGCTCTGGACAGGGGAGCACTGAAGCTTTCTTT
TRBJ1-3,TRBV11-3,-,-,CASSSQSSGNTIYF,TGTGCCAGCAGTTCACAGAGCTCTGGAAACACCATATATTTT
TRBJ1-2,TRBV10-2,-,few,CASSIPGTQFYGYTF,TGCGCCAGCAGCATACCGGGAACCCAATTCTATGGCTACACCTTC
TRBJ2-7,TRBV9,-,few,CASSQGSYEQYF,TGTGCCAGCAGCCAGGGCTCCTACGAGCAGTACTTC
TRBJ2-2,TRBV4-3,TRBD2,-,CASSHGGGAGELFF,TGCGCCAGCAGCCATGGCGGGGGAGCCGGGGAGCTGTTTTTT
TRBJ1-1,TRBV5-1,-,few,CASSLVGPGDTEAFF,TGCGCCAGCAGCTTGGTCGGGCCGGGGGACACTGAAGCTTTCTTT
TRBJ2-3,TRBV7-2,-,-,CASSLVLTRGDTQYF,TGTGCCAGCAGCTTAGTCCTGACTAGGGGAGATACGCAGTATTTT
TRBJ1-4,TRBV29-1,-,few,CSVEGSATNEKLFF,TGCAGCGTTGAGGGGAGTGCAACTAATGAAAAACTGTTTTTT
TRBJ1-6,TRBV4-3,-,few,CASSQEGASYNSPLHF,TGCGCCAGCAGCCAAGAGGGGGCATCCTATAATTCACCCCTCCACTTT
TRBJ2-1,TRBV19,TRBD2,few,CASSRRLAGDYNEQFF,TGTGCCAGTAGTCGCCGACTAGCGGGGGATTACAATGAGCAGTTCTTC
TRBJ2-1,TRBV11-2,-,-,CASSGWKAATYNEQFF,TGTGCCAGCAGCGGCTGGAAAGCGGCCACCTACAATGAGCAGTTCTTC
TRBJ2-7,TRBV4-3,-,few,CASSQDRGYWNEQYF,TGCGCCAGCAGCCAAGATCGGGGTTATTGGAACGAGCAGTACTTC
TRBJ2-7,TRBV2,-,few,CASTLDTRYEQYF,TGTGCCAGCACCCTTGACACCAGATACGAGCAGTACTTC
TRBJ2-1,TRBV14,TRBD2,-,CASSQKGGGAYNEQFF,TGTGCCAGCAGCCAGAAGGGCGGGGGGGCCTACAATGAGCAGTTCTTC
TRBJ1-1,TRBV4-3,-,-,CASSQDRRVPEAFF,TGCGCCAGCAGCCAAGATCGGCGGGTCCCTGAAGCTTTCTTT
TRBJ2-1,TRBV7-2,-,-,CASSLHSEEQFF,TGTGCCAGCAGCTTACACAGTGAGGAGCAGTTCTTC
TRBJ1-2,TRBV5-7,-,-,CASSLVSGYTF,TGTGCCAGCAGCTTGGTCTCTGGCTACACCTTC
TRBJ2-7,TRBV11-3,-,few,CASSFMAGGEYEQYF,TGTGCCAGCAGCTTCATGGCGGGCGGGGAATACGAGCAGTACTTC
TRBJ1-2,TRBV7-2,TRBD1,-,CASSTFPGQNYGYTF,TGTGCCAGCAGCACCTTTCCGGGACAGAATTATGGCTACACCTTC
TRBJ1-5,TRBV14,-,few,CASSQSGYQPQHF,TGTGCCAGCAGCCAATCAGGTTACCAGCCCCAGCATTTT
TRBJ2-1,TRBV2,TRBD1,-,CASSDWIGQGINEQFF,TGTGCCAGCAGTGATTGGATAGGACAGGGGATCAATGAGCAGTTCTTC
TRBJ1-1,TRBV7-2,-,-,CASINGARTEAFF,TGTGCCAGCATCAATGGGGCGCGGACTGAAGCTTTCTTT
TRBJ1-1,TRBV4-1,TRBD1,-,CASSQTGVPLNTEAFF,TGCGCCAGCAGCCAAACAGGGGTTCCTTTGAACACTGAAGCTTTCTTT
TRBJ2-3,TRBV6-5,-,few,CASSYGAGFSTDTQYF,TGTGCCAGCAGTTACGGGGCGGGGTTTAGCACAGATACGCAGTATTTT
TRBJ1-2,TRBV28,TRBD1,-,CASSAPGTGPNGYTF,TGCGCCAGCAGTGCCCCCGGGACAGGGCCCAATGGCTACACCTTC
TRBJ2-5,TRBV7-3,-,-,CASSLSPSTETQYF,TGTGCCAGCAGCTTATCACCGTCTACGGAGACCCAGTACTTC
TRBJ1-1,TRBV2,-,-,CASSEAEMIEAFF,TGTGCCAGCAGTGAAGCTGAGATGATTGAAGCTTTCTTT
TRBJ2-5,TRBV5-1,TRBD1,few,CASSRSGQTNQETQYF,TGCGCCAGCAGCCGCTCGGGACAGACGAACCAAGAGACCCAGTACTTC
TRBJ1-2,TRBV4-3,-,-,CASSQEAGYGYTF,TGCGCCAGCAGCCAAGAGGCGGGCTATGGCTACACCTTC
TRBJ1-1,TRBV19,TRBD1,few,CASSISRDRGRTEAFF,TGTGCCAGTAGTATCTCCCGGGACAGGGGCCGCACTGAAGCTTTCTTT
TRBJ2-1,TRBV13,-,few,CASSSSDGKNEQFF,TGTGCCAGCAGCTCCAGCGACGGAAAAAATGAGCAGTTCTTC
TRBJ2-5,TRBV5-1,TRBD2,few,CASSSGTSSGETQYF,TGCGCCAGCAGCTCTGGGACTAGCTCGGGAGAGACCCAGTACTTC
TRBJ1-6,TRBV28,-,few,CASSFGGGNSPLHF,TGTGCCAGCAGTTTTGGGGGCGGGAATTCACCCCTCCACTTT
TRBJ1-1,TRBV27,-,-,CASSFAGTEAFF,TGTGCCAGCAGTTTCGCGGGCACTGAAGCTTTCTTT
TRBJ1-3,TRBV7-2,-,-,CASSLMDSSGNTIYF,TGTGCCAGCAGCTTAATGGACAGCTCTGGAAACACCATATATTTT
TRBJ1-2,TRBV5-6,TRBD1,-,CASSLGQGAGLGGYTF,TGTGCCAGCAGCTTGGGACAGGGGGCCGGGTTGGGTGGCTACACCTTC
TRBJ1-2,TRBV29-1,TRBD1,-,CSVDDRGNYGYTF,TGCAGCGTTGACGACAGGGGGAACTATGGCTACACCTTC
TRBJ1-2,TRBV5-4,TRBD1,few,CASSPTRGHSYGYTF,TGTGCCAGCAGCCCGACCAGGGGGCATAGCTATGGCTACACCTTC
TRBJ1-2,TRBV11-3,-,-,CASSWQGLTNYGYTF,TGTGCCAGCAGCTGGCAGGGACTAACTAACTATGGCTACACCTTC
TRBJ1-6,TRBV5-1,TRBD1,few,CASSSGQHRGSPLHF,TGCGCCAGCAGCTCGGGACAGCACCGGGGGTCACCCCTCCACTTT
TRBJ2-3,TRBV6-1,TRBD1,-,CATGSGQGADTQYF,TGTGCCACTGGATCGGGACAGGGGGCAGATACGCAGTATTTT
TRBJ1-5,TRBV7-2,TRBD1,once,CASSYDRGGQPQHF,TGTGCCAGCAGCTACGACAGGGGAGGTCAGCCCCAGCATTTT
TRBJ2-5,TRBV6-5,TRBD1,few,CASRSAGQGAWTQYF,TGTGCCAGCAGGTCGGCGGGACAGGGGGCCTGGACCCAGTACTTC
TRBJ2-6,TRBV5-6,TRBD1,few,CASSLRDREISGANVLTF,TGTGCCAGCAGCTTGAGGGACAGGGAAATCTCTGGGGCCAACGTCCTGACTTTC
TRBJ1-5,TRBV18,-,-,CASSSGIDQPQHF,TGTGCCAGCTCGTCAGGGATAGATCAGCCCCAGCATTTT
TRBJ2-3,TRBV4-3,-,-,CASSQDFTGGADTQYF,TGCGCCAGCAGCCAAGACTTTACCGGGGGAGCAGATACGCAGTATTTT
TRBJ2-7,TRBV5-8,-,few,CASSPQGISYEQYF,TGTGCCAGCTCCCCCCAGGGGATCTCCTACGAGCAGTACTTC